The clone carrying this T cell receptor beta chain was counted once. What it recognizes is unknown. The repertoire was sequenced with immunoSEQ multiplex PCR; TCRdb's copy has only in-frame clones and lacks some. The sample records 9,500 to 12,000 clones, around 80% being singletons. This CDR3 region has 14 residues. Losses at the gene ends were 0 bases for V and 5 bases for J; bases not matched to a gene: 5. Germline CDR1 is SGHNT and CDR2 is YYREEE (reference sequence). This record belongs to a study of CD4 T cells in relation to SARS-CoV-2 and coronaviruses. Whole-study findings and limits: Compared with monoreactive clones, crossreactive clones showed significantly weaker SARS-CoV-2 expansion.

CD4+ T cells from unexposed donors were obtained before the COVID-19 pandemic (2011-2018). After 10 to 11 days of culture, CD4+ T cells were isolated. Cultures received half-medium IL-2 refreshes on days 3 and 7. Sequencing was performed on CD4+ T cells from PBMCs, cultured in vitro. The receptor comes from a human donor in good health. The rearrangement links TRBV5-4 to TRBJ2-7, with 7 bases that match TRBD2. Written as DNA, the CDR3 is TGTGCCAGCAGCTTGGAACTAGCGATCCACGAGCAGTACTTC. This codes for CASSLELAIHEQYF.